These 15 T cell receptor beta chains were all obtained from the same sample, sequenced in a study of identical twins. MiXCR, applied by TCRdb to the 5' RACE reads, yields one record per CDR3 protein. The sample records roughly 570,000 distinct CDR3 sequences, approximately 10% being singletons. These data were likewise used in another study, on yellow fever vaccine responses in identical twins.

The sequenced sample was PBMCs. These receptors were obtained from a woman aged 18-29 years in good health.

This clonotype has a handful of counts. The chain links TRBV20-1 to TRBJ2-3; tentatively, D is TRBD1 (6 bases). Per the germline V gene, CDR1 is DFQATT and CDR2 is SNEGSKA (reference sequence). The germline V and J ends were trimmed by 1 base and 1 base, with 12 bases remaining between them. The CDR3 totals 15 residues. As DNA, the CDR3 is TGCAGTGCTAGAGCGCCGGGACAACGCACAGATACGCAGTATTTT. Translated: CSARAPGQRTDTQYF.

The sample holds many counts of this clonotype. The chain employs TRBV29-1 and TRBJ2-1; maybe TRBD2 (6 bases). The length of the CDR3 is 15 residues. From germline, CDR1 is SQVTM and CDR2 ANQGSEA. Trimming left V 4 bases short and J 7 bases short, with 20 bases between. The CDR3 DNA reads TGCAGCGTTGGCCGTATAAGCCCTGCGGGAAATGAGCAGTTCTTC. Protein product: CSVGRISPAGNEQFF.

The genes are TRBV7-6 and TRBJ2-3; 11 nucleotides match TRBD2. From germline, CDR1 is SGHVS and CDR2 FNYEAQ. CDR3 length equals 17 residues. V lost 2 bases, J lost 2 bases, and 6 bases stayed unmatched. This CDR3 reads CASSLRLAGGHTDTQYF. The CDR3 region has the DNA TGTGCCAGCAGCTTACGGTTAGCGGGAGGGCACACAGATACGCAGTATTTT.

This clonotype was detected only a few times. The chain is built from TRBV14 and TRBJ2-3, with a weak D call TRBD1 (6 bases). CDR1 SGHDN and CDR2 FVKESK come from the germline V gene. V lost 2 bases to trimming and J lost 3 bases, with 12 bases between them. This CDR3 contains 15 residues. The CDR3 DNA follows: TGTGCCAGCAGCCAATTCTGGACAGCTACAGATACGCAGTATTTT. Encoded protein: CASSQFWTATDTQYF. Complete variable domain (other parts from reference TRBV14 and TRBJ2-3): EAGVTQFPSHSVIEKGQTVTLRCDPISGHDNLYWYRRVMGKEIKFLLHFVKESKQDESGMPNNRFLAERTGGTYSTLKVQPAELEDSGVYFCASSQFWTATDTQYFGPGTRLTVL.

The CDR3 nucleotides read TGTGCCAGCAGCCTCCTCGGAACAGGGCAAGAGACCCAGTACTTC. Amino acids: CASSLLGTGQETQYF. This sequence joins TRBV6-1 and TRBJ2-5, with a weak D call TRBD1 (6 bases). The CDR3 length is 15 residues. CDR1 is MNHNS and CDR2 is SASEGT in the germline V gene. The V end lost 6 bases, the J end lost 2 bases, and 16 bases lay between the germline ends.

This chain links TRBV12-3 or TRBV12-4 with TRBJ1-1; no reliable D call. The length of the CDR3 is 13 residues. V dropped 6 bases and J dropped 1 base, with 9 bases sitting between them. The CDR3 region has the DNA TGTGCCAGCAGCCGCAGCAGGAACACTGAAGCTTTCTTT. Translated: CASSRSRNTEAFF.

This clonotype was seen a handful of times. The chain joins TRBV5-1 to TRBJ1-2; tentatively, D is TRBD1 (5 bases). Germline values: CDR1 SGHRS, CDR2 YFSETQ. CDR3 length: 14 residues. The germline V and J ends were trimmed by 2 bases and 6 bases, with 14 bases remaining between them. CDR3 nucleotide sequence: TGCGCCAGCAGCTTACAGGAGGCTCCGGATGGCTACACCTTC. It yields the protein CASSLQEAPDGYTF.

This clonotype was seen only a few times. The chain is built from TRBV29-1 and TRBJ1-1; D uncertain. This CDR3 comprises 14 residues. CDR1 is SQVTM, CDR2 ANQGSEA, per germline. The ends were cut back, 7 bases at V and 0 bases at J, with 15 bases in the middle. CDR3 loop: CSGAPRGVNTEAFF. The CDR3, as DNA: TGCAGCGGCGCCCCGAGAGGTGTGAACACTGAAGCTTTCTTT.

This clonotype has ten or more counts. CDR3 loop: CASSLRGLPLGNQPQHF. The CDR3 nucleotides read TGTGCCAGCAGCCTCCGGGGACTGCCCCTCGGCAATCAGCCCCAGCATTTT. The chain links TRBV6-1 to TRBJ1-5, with D possibly TRBD1 on 5 matching bases. The CDR3 is 17 residues long. With 6 bases removed from V and 2 bases from J, the gap between germline ends came to 20 bases. Germline lookup yields CDR1 MNHNS and CDR2 SASEGT.

The chain links TRBV6-5 to TRBJ2-3; D possibly corresponds to TRBD1 (6 bases). The CDR3 sequence is 16 residues long. Trimming removed 4 bases from V and 4 bases from J, with 18 bases in between. Per germline, CDR1 MNHEY and CDR2 SVGAGI. In DNA form, the CDR3 reads TGTGCCAGCAGTTTGTCACACCCTCACAGGGCAGATACGCAGTATTTT. Its translation is CASSLSHPHRADTQYF.

This clonotype was seen a few times. This sequence joins TRBV5-1 and TRBJ2-7, with D tentatively TRBD2 (5 bases). The CDR3 is 13 residues long. The V end was cut by 3 bases, the J end by 1 base, with 8 bases between. The germline gives CDR1 SGHRS, CDR2 YFSETQ. The CDR3 DNA is TGCGCCAGCAGCTCTAGCTTTTCCTACGAGCAGTACTTC. Translating gives CASSSSFSYEQYF.

This clonotype was counted a few times. The chain recombines TRBV29-1 with TRBJ2-7, with D tentatively TRBD1 or TRBD2 (5 bases each). Germline V gives CDR1 SQVTM, CDR2 ANQGSEA. The CDR3 extends over 15 amino acids. V gave up 3 bases and J gave up 1 base, with 16 bases separating them. The CDR3 region is CSVEYSGTVSYEQYF. The CDR3 DNA reads TGCAGCGTTGAGTACTCCGGGACGGTATCCTACGAGCAGTACTTC.

This clonotype was found a few times. The chain carries TRBV29-1 and TRBJ2-3; TRBD2 aligns across 10 bases. Unmatched junction bases numbered 9, after V lost 4 bases and J lost 5 bases. Germline-derived CDR1 and CDR2 are SQVTM and ANQGSEA. The length of the CDR3 is 15 residues. The CDR3 region has the DNA TGCAGCGTTGGAGCTAGCGGGGGCGTTCAAGATACGCAGTATTTT. The encoded protein is CSVGASGGVQDTQYF.

This clonotype was counted ten times or more. J is TRBJ2-3 and V is TRBV19; 12 nucleotides align to TRBD2. In germline, CDR1 is LNHDA, CDR2 SQIVND (reference sequence). The CDR3 runs to 16 residues. With 4 bases clipped from V and 2 bases from J, the junction kept 4 bases outside the gene matches. The CDR3 DNA reads TGTGCCAGTAGTACAACTAGCGGGGGGCCCACAGATACGCAGTATTTT. Protein product: CASSTTSGGPTDTQYF.

The V and J genes are TRBV24-1 and TRBJ1-1, with a tentative D call TRBD1 (6 bases). The V gene lost 8 bases and the J gene lost 1 base, with 10 bases spanning the gap. The CDR3 extends over 13 amino acids. Germline V gives CDR1 KGHDR, CDR2 SFDVKD. In DNA, the CDR3 is TGTGCCACCATGGACAGACGGAACACTGAAGCTTTCTTT. Translating it yields CATMDRRNTEAFF.